This T cell receptor (beta chain) was sequenced in a study of tumor-infiltrating lymphocytes in primary liver carcinoma. Of note for this clonotype: Its specificity is unknown. A much more abundant neighbour one base away suggests this may be a read error.

Study-wide results and limits: The 250 largest clones made up significantly more of tumor than blood repertoires (p = 0.039). Tumor region pairs overlapped more than did tumor-adjacent and tumor-blood pairs.

The CDR3 is 13 amino acids. In germline, CDR1 is DFQATT, CDR2 SNEGSKA (reference sequence). The ends were cut back, 3 bases at V and 2 bases at J, with 11 bases in the middle. TCR beta cDNA was made from 450 to 550 ng total RNA with a constant-region primer. A slightly modified ARM-PCR protocol with three nested multiplex PCR rounds produced these TCR beta libraries. Two initial PCR rounds of about 10 cycles each paired TRBV1-TRBV30 forward primers with a C-beta reverse primer. A single record per CDR3 protein comes from TCRdb applying MiXCR to the multiplex PCR reads. This sample yields roughly 20,000 distinct CDR3 sequences, of which about three quarters are seen a single time; around 40% belongs to the top ten. Joint extraction of RNA and DNA used roughly 17-32 mg of bulk tissue that was unsorted.

The sample was liver tumor tissue from sampling region 1. Subset reported: tumor region T1, superior pole. The chain links TRBV20-1 to TRBJ2-7; D possibly corresponds to TRBD2 (6 bases). The TCR comes from a woman in her twenties or thirties with primary liver carcinoma and hepatitis B virus infection. CDR3 protein: CSARLSGAYEQYF. DNA of the CDR3: TGCAGTGCTAGGCTTAGCGGAGCCTACGAGCAGTACTTC.